Shown below are 32 T cell receptor beta chains from a single sample sequenced in a study of T cells in Graves' hyperthyroidism and ophthalmopathy. Amplification yielded TCR beta CDR3 regions, with RNA transcripts as the source. Researchers ran a first-round RT-PCR on the TCR CDR3 using the HTBI primer set. MiXCR was run by TCRdb on the multiplex PCR reads, yielding one entry per CDR3 protein. The repertoire has about half a million distinct CDR3 sequences, about 16% of them found once; the top ten carry 25% to 30%. Sequencing was performed on blood. These receptors were taken from a woman aged 25 to 39 with Graves' ophthalmopathy.

The chain has TRBV20-1 and TRBJ2-7; 7 nucleotides line up with TRBD2. V trimming: 0 bases; J trimming: 5 bases; junction bases outside the gene matches: 13. The CDR3 runs to 16 residues. CDR1 DFQATT and CDR2 SNEGSKA come from the germline V gene (reference sequence). Written as DNA, the CDR3 is TGCAGTGCTAGAGATCGGGACTACCTATTGTTCGACGAGCAGTACTTC. Translation: CSARDRDYLLFDEQYF.

The chain joins TRBV6-5 to TRBJ2-2; 8 bases map to TRBD2. V gave up 0 bases and J gave up 6 bases; unmatched junction bases: 6. Germline-derived CDR1 and CDR2 are MNHEY and SVGAGI. This CDR3 spans 16 amino acids. DNA for the CDR3: TGTGCCAGCAGTTACTCACGGCTAGCGGGTGCCGGGGAGCTGTTTTTT. Protein product: CASSYSRLAGAGELFF.

In this sample, this clonotype turned up many times. The chain links TRBV30 to TRBJ2-7; D is undetermined. Trimming shortened V by 2 bases and J by 0 bases, and 8 bases separated the two germline ends. The CDR3 contains 13 residues. Germline-derived CDR1 and CDR2 are GTSNPN and SVGIG (reference sequence). The CDR3 sequence is CAWSYRTSYEQYF. CDR3 coding DNA: TGTGCCTGGAGTTACAGAACCTCCTACGAGCAGTACTTC.

This chain connects TRBV6-1 to TRBJ2-3; perhaps D is TRBD1 or TRBD2 (6 bases each). Germline assignment: CDR1 MNHNS and CDR2 SASEGT. The CDR3 is made up of 15 amino acids. Trimming removed 7 bases from V and 4 bases from J, with 18 bases in between. CDR3 in DNA: TGTGCCAGCACCACGGGGGCAGGGGTTCCAGATACGCAGTATTTT. Protein: CASTTGAGVPDTQYF.

This clonotype has a handful of counts. V is TRBV20-1 and J is TRBJ2-6; perhaps TRBD2 as D (5 bases). The CDR3 is 15 amino acids. CDR1 is DFQATT and CDR2 is SNEGSKA in the germline V gene (reference sequence). V gave up 1 base and J gave up 0 bases, with 7 bases separating them. The CDR3 loop reads CSARGETSGANVLTF. For the CDR3, the DNA is TGCAGTGCTAGAGGGGAGACCTCTGGGGCCAACGTCCTGACTTTC.

This clonotype has more than one count but fewer than ten. A single base separates this from a much larger clone, so it may be a read error. The chain employs TRBV28 and TRBJ2-5, with D perhaps TRBD2 (7 bases). The germline gives CDR1 MDHEN, CDR2 SYDVKM. The CDR3 is 16 residues long. The ends were cut back, 1 base at V and 7 bases at J, with 19 bases in the middle. CDR3 sequence (DNA): TGTGCCAGCAGTTTATTGTGGGGAGGGGGGACCGGGACCCAGTACTTC. Protein product: CASSLLWGGGTGTQYF.

The V gene is TRBV11-1, the J gene TRBJ2-3; TRBD2 agrees at 8 bases. The CDR3 runs 20 residues. The junction had 19 bases not matched to a gene; V was cut back by 5 bases and J by 0 bases. Germline V lookup: CDR1 SGHAT, CDR2 FQDESV (reference sequence). The CDR3 is CASSASSGLVKAFSTDTQYF. The CDR3 bases are TGTGCCAGCAGCGCGAGCTCGGGACTAGTAAAAGCCTTTAGCACAGATACGCAGTATTTT.

About this clonotype: A read error may explain this, as a much larger clone is one base away. The chain has TRBV28 and TRBJ2-7, with TRBD1 matching over 7 bases. J gave up 2 bases and V 3 bases, and 4 bases lay outside the gene matches. The V gene's germline CDR1 is MDHEN and CDR2 SYDVKM. This CDR3 has 14 residues. The CDR3 spells CASSFERGPYEQYF. Here the CDR3 DNA reads TGTGCCAGCAGTTTTGAGAGGGGGCCCTACGAGCAGTACTTC. The variable domain in full, completed from reference TRBV28 and TRBJ2-7, reads DVKVTQSSRYLVKRTGEKVFLECVQDMDHENMFWYRQDPGLGLRLIYFSYDVKMKEKGDIPEGYSVSREKKERFSLILESASTNQTSMYLCASSFERGPYEQYFGPGTRLTVT.

This clonotype was detected ten times or more. The chain recombines TRBV7-2 with TRBJ1-2; no clear D gene. Trimming removed 3 bases from V and 8 bases from J, with 4 bases in between. Germline V gene lookup returns CDR1 SGHTA and CDR2 FQGNSA. The CDR3 is 10 amino acids. The CDR3 here is CASSFIGYTF. CDR3 DNA sequence: TGTGCCAGCAGCTTTATCGGCTACACCTTC.

This clonotype was found a few times. The chain uses TRBV7-2 and TRBJ2-2; D not resolved. Germline V lookup: CDR1 SGHTA, CDR2 FQGNSA. This CDR3 comprises 11 residues. Trimming stripped 1 base from V and 13 bases from J, with 7 bases between. For the CDR3, the DNA is TGTGCCAGCAGCTTAGAAGTAAGGCTGTTTTTT. Amino acids: CASSLEVRLFF.

About this clonotype: The CDR3 carries no conserved terminal phenylalanine or tryptophan, so it likely arises from a read error. CDR3 sequence: CVSSLTGTGRPSTEAFL. The CDR3, as DNA: TGCGTCAGCAGCTTGACCGGGACAGGACGTCCGAGCACTGAAGCTTTCCTT. The chain carries TRBV5-1 and TRBJ1-1, with TRBD1 matching 8 bases. CDR1 is SGHRS and CDR2 is YFSETQ in the germline V gene. The CDR3 has 17 amino acids.

The chain has TRBV7-2 and TRBJ1-2; perhaps TRBD1 as D (5 bases). Germline lookup yields CDR1 SGHTA and CDR2 FQGNSA. Trimming left V 5 bases short and J 4 bases short, with 14 bases between. This CDR3 region has 14 residues. The CDR3 nucleotides read TGTGCCAGCAGCGCGTCGGGACGGACCTATGGCTACACCTTC. This gives the protein CASSASGRTYGYTF.

The genes are TRBV27 and TRBJ1-2; D remains ambiguous. CDR1 and CDR2 from the germline V gene are MNHEY and SMNVEV (reference sequence). Trimming cost V 2 bases and J 2 bases, with 12 bases left between them. The CDR3 is 15 residues long. DNA for the CDR3: TGTGCCAGCAGTTTAGGTCCGGGTTCGAACTATGGCTACACCTTC. This translates into CASSLGPGSNYGYTF.

Worth noting for this clonotype: A read error is likely, as this CDR3 ends without the conserved phenylalanine or tryptophan. This sequence joins TRBV12-3 or TRBV12-4 and TRBJ2-7; D remains unclear. The CDR3 sequence is 14 residues long. V lost 7 bases to trimming and J lost 0 bases, with 13 bases between them. CDR3: CASTSASSSYEQYL. The CDR3 DNA reads as TGTGCCAGCACCTCAGCGAGCAGCTCCTACGAGCAGTACCTC.

This clonotype was observed many times. The CDR3 is CASLASYNEQFF. The CDR3 DNA sequence: TGTGCCAGCCTAGCTAGTTACAATGAGCAGTTCTTC. The V and J genes are TRBV5-5 and TRBJ2-1, with a weak D call TRBD2 (5 bases). The CDR3 runs 12 residues. Germline V lookup: CDR1 SGHKS, CDR2 YYEKEE (reference sequence). V lost 7 bases, J lost 4 bases, and 9 bases lay in between. The whole variable domain, remainder taken from reference TRBV5-5 and TRBJ2-1, is DAGVTQSPTHLIKTRGQQVTLRCSPISGHKSVSWYQQVLGQGPQFIFQYYEKEERGRGNFPDRFSARQFPNYSSELNVNALLLGDSALYLCASLASYNEQFFGPGTRLTVL.

The chain links TRBV9 to TRBJ1-3; D not certain. The CDR3 is 15 amino acids. V lost 4 bases to trimming and J lost 0 bases, with 11 bases between them. Germline-derived CDR1 and CDR2 are SGDLS and YYNGEE. CDR3: CASSPDRTSGNTIYF. In DNA, the CDR3 is TGTGCCAGCAGCCCGGACCGGACCTCTGGAAACACCATATATTTT.

The CDR3 sequence: CASSSRDRGYEQYF. The CDR3 nucleotides are TGTGCCAGCTCATCCCGGGACAGGGGATACGAGCAGTACTTC. The chain joins TRBV18 to TRBJ2-7; 10 nucleotides align to TRBD1. Germline CDR1 reads KGHSH; CDR2 reads LQKENI. V lost 5 bases and J lost 4; bases outside the gene matches: 5. The CDR3 runs to 14 residues.

The rearrangement joins TRBV27 to TRBJ2-3, with TRBD2 matching 8 bases. The CDR3 sequence is 16 residues long. Trimming took 1 base from V and 5 from J; bases not matched to a gene: 8. The germline V gene has CDR1 MNHEY and CDR2 SMNVEV (reference sequence). The CDR3 region is CASSLYVAGGLDTQYF. The CDR3 bases are TGTGCCAGCAGTTTATACGTGGCGGGAGGACTAGATACGCAGTATTTT.

Ten or more counts support this clonotype. The V call is TRBV27, the J call TRBJ1-1; no firm D call. The length of the CDR3 is 17 residues. In germline, CDR1 is MNHEY, CDR2 SMNVEV (reference sequence). Trimming left V 3 bases short and J 3 bases short, with 20 bases between. DNA of the CDR3: TGTGCCAGCAGTTTGAGTCGGCTTATGAAGGGTTACACTGAAGCTTTCTTT. It encodes CASSLSRLMKGYTEAFF.

In this sample, this clonotype turned up many times. This CDR3 reads CASRGLADEQFF. The CDR3 nucleotides read TGTGCCAGCAGGGGACTAGCGGATGAGCAGTTCTTC. The chain carries TRBV12-3 or TRBV12-4 and TRBJ2-1; TRBD2 matches at 11 bases. With V trimmed by 6 bases and J by 8 bases, 0 bases remained unmatched. The CDR3 is 12 amino acids.

There are many counts of this clonotype. The chain uses TRBV6-2 or TRBV6-3 and TRBJ2-7; the D gene is possibly TRBD2 (5 bases). The CDR3 is 13 residues long. Trimming removed 4 bases from V and 5 bases from J, with 12 bases in between. Per germline, CDR1 MNHEY and CDR2 SVGEGT. CDR3 coding DNA: TGTGCCAGCAGTTGGCCGGGTAGCGACGAGCAGTACTTC. Translating it yields CASSWPGSDEQYF.

This clonotype was recorded many times. The chain links TRBV5-1 to TRBJ2-5; 9 bases are shared with TRBD2. J lost 4 bases, V lost 0 bases, and 13 bases had no gene match. CDR1 is SGHRS and CDR2 is YFSETQ in the germline V gene. The CDR3 length is 18 residues. In nucleotides, the CDR3 is TGCGCCAGCAGCTTGGTGTCCGGAGGAGCGGGAGGAGGAGAGACCCAGTACTTC. It yields the protein CASSLVSGGAGGGETQYF.

This clonotype came up many times. The chain employs TRBV7-2 and TRBJ2-2; the D is unclear. V lost 1 base, J lost 0 bases, and 9 bases lay in between. This CDR3 is built from 16 residues. Germline V gives CDR1 SGHTA, CDR2 FQGNSA. Here the CDR3 reads CASSLVGGSNTGELFF. The CDR3 nucleotides read TGTGCCAGCAGCTTAGTGGGTGGCTCGAACACCGGGGAGCTGTTTTTT.

This clonotype was seen many times. The rearrangement links TRBV11-3 to TRBJ2-1; D tentatively fits TRBD1 or TRBD2 (5 bases each). Germline-derived CDR1 and CDR2 are SGHNT and YENEEA. V shed 5 bases and J shed 3 bases, with 11 bases lying between them. This CDR3 comprises 14 residues. The CDR3 DNA is TGTGCCAGCAGCAGCCGGGACGGCTACAATGAGCAGTTCTTC. Amino acids: CASSSRDGYNEQFF.

Notes on this clonotype: The junction shows a germline mismatch at one end, possibly a read error. The rearrangement links TRBV6-2 or TRBV6-3 to TRBJ2-4; the D is unclear. The CDR3 has 14 amino acids. Germline values: CDR1 MNHEY, CDR2 SVGEGT. DNA for the CDR3: TGTGCCAGCAGTCCCGGTATAGCCAAAAACACTCAGTACTTC. Protein sequence: CASSPGIAKNTQYF.

This clonotype was found many times. This chain joins TRBV7-2 and TRBJ1-6; 7 bases fit TRBD1. V lost 4 bases to trimming and J lost 7 bases; unmatched junction nucleotides: 4. This CDR3 has 14 residues. Germline V gene sequence: CDR1 SGHTA, CDR2 FQGNSA. Here the CDR3 DNA reads TGTGCCAGCAGCTCCGACAGGGCCAATTCACCCCTCCACTTT. This codes for CASSSDRANSPLHF.

Only a few counts were recorded for this clonotype. Being one base from a much bigger clone, this may be a read error. The chain couples TRBV18 to TRBJ1-5; D is unresolved. This CDR3 is 15 amino acids long. Trimming removed 3 bases from V and 9 bases from J, with 18 bases in between. The germline gives CDR1 KGHSH, CDR2 LQKENI. DNA for the CDR3: TGTGCCAGCTCACCGTTACCAGGCGAGGGCCCGCCCCAGCATTTT. Amino acids: CASSPLPGEGPPQHF.

This clonotype was counted many times. The V and J genes are TRBV5-5 and TRBJ2-7, with D unresolved. CDR3 length equals 14 residues. V lost 0 bases and J 5 bases, leaving 12 bases between the germline ends. CDR1 is SGHKS and CDR2 is YYEKEE in the germline V gene (reference sequence). This CDR3 reads CASSLEWVADEQYF. The CDR3 DNA reads as TGTGCCAGCAGCTTGGAGTGGGTTGCCGACGAGCAGTACTTC. The full variable domain, completed using reference TRBV5-5 and TRBJ2-7, is DAGVTQSPTHLIKTRGQQVTLRCSPISGHKSVSWYQQVLGQGPQFIFQYYEKEERGRGNFPDRFSARQFPNYSSELNVNALLLGDSALYLCASSLEWVADEQYFGPGTRLTVT.

The V call is TRBV12-3 or TRBV12-4, the J call TRBJ2-1, with 8 bases aligning to TRBD2. After removal of 5 bases from V and 0 bases from J, the junction contained 15 bases not matched to a gene. This CDR3 contains 19 residues. The CDR3 bases are TGTGCCAGCAGTCCGCCGGGACTAGGGGGGGCTGGCTCCTACAATGAGCAGTTCTTC. It encodes CASSPPGLGGAGSYNEQFF.

On this clonotype itself: This may be a read error: a much more frequent sequence differs by one nucleotide. The chain is built from TRBV7-2 and TRBJ2-7, with no clear D. The germline gives CDR1 SGHTA, CDR2 FQGNSA. The CDR3 spans 14 residues. The CDR3 spells CASSFRAPPAEEYF. CDR3 DNA: TGTGCCAGCAGCTTCCGGGCCCCCCCTGCCGAGGAGTACTTC.

The chain couples TRBV4-1 to TRBJ2-7, with TRBD1 matching 9 bases. Germline V CDR1 and CDR2: MGHRA, YSYEKL. The CDR3 totals 16 residues. Losses at the gene ends were 0 bases for V and 3 bases for J; bases not matched to a gene: 6. CDR3 sequence reads: CASSQEDRGGIYEQYF. CDR3 sequence (DNA): TGCGCCAGCAGCCAAGAGGACAGGGGAGGGATCTACGAGCAGTACTTC.

This clonotype was recorded a few times. The V gene is TRBV20-1, the J gene TRBJ1-1, with D tentatively TRBD1 (5 bases). The CDR3 sequence is 12 residues long. Germline V gene sequence: CDR1 DFQATT, CDR2 SNEGSKA (reference sequence). This CDR3 is CRKKGTNTEAFF. The CDR3 DNA reads TGCAGGAAGAAAGGGACGAACACTGAAGCTTTCTTT.